The sequence of this T cell receptor beta chain was determined in a study of T cell repertoires in cytomegalovirus infection. Study context: Peptides in the study included HLA-C-restricted and HLA-B-restricted CMV epitopes.

Whole-study findings and limits: The ex vivo response was dominated by HLA-C-restricted CMV-specific TCR beta clonotypes. Summed public TCR beta family frequency identified CMV carriers bearing the relevant HLA.

This clonotype was counted many times. Its antigen remains unidentified. Via MiXCR, TCRdb re-called the reads, giving one row per CDR3 protein. Of about 220,000 distinct CDR3 sequences in the sample, about 39% were seen once. The receptor was derived from a human donor in good health (CMV status not recorded). Some clones in this sample may be carry-over from other donors' samples. The sample here was CD8+ T cells from cultured PBMCs, taken from culture after CMV antigen stimulation.

The CDR3 sequence: CASSPFSWGRSYNEQFF. The DNA of the CDR3 is TGTGCCAGCAGCCCTTTTAGTTGGGGCCGCTCCTACAATGAGCAGTTCTTC. The chain uses TRBV6-4 and TRBJ2-1; a weak D match, TRBD1 (5 bases). Trimming cost V 6 bases and J 0 bases, with 18 bases left between them. In germline, CDR1 is MRHNA, CDR2 SNTAGT. The length of the CDR3 is 17 residues.